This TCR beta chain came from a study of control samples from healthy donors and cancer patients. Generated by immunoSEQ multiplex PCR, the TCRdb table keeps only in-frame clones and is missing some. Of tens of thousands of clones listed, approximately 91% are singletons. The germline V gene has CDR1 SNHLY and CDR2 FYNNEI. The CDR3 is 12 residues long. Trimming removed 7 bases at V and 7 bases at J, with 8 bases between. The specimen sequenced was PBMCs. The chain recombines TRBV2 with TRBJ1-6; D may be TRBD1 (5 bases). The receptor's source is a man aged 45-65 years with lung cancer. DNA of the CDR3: TGTGCCAGCACCGAGGGGAATTCACCCCTCCACTTT. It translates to CASTEGNSPLHF.